These 19 T cell receptor beta chains came from one sample sequenced in a study of blood T cell repertoires in COVID-19. The table came from immunoSEQ multiplex PCR; TCRdb's copy has only in-frame clones and leaves some out. The table shows 52,000 or so clones, with 88% occurring only once. The sample comprised peripheral blood. These TCRs come from a man in his sixties with active COVID-19.

The chain links TRBV5-1 to TRBJ2-2; D not resolved. The germline V gene has CDR1 SGHRS and CDR2 YFSETQ. The CDR3 length is 14 residues. V was pared by 5 bases and J by 2 bases, with 10 bases between. CDR3 protein: CASRYYSNTGELFF. The CDR3 nucleotides are TGCGCCAGCAGGTATTACAGTAACACCGGGGAGCTGTTTTTT.

This clone was seen a handful of times. V is TRBV15 and J is TRBJ1-4; D ambiguous. Per the germline V gene, CDR1 is LNHNV and CDR2 is YYDKDF (reference sequence). This CDR3 is 15 amino acids long. The V and J ends lost 2 bases and 0 bases respectively, with 7 bases between them. CDR3 nucleotides: TGTGCCACCAGCAGATTTTCAGCAACTAATGAAAAACTGTTTTTT. As protein: CATSRFSATNEKLFF.

The count of this clone is one. The chain joins TRBV27 to TRBJ2-1; perhaps TRBD2 as D (5 bases). CDR1 MNHEY and CDR2 SMNVEV come from the germline V gene (reference sequence). The V gene lost 0 bases and the J gene lost 12 bases, with 12 bases spanning the gap. The CDR3 covers 13 residues. CDR3 residues: CASSLSHLAPQFF. The DNA for the CDR3 is TGTGCCAGCAGTTTATCTCACCTAGCACCGCAGTTCTTC.

V usage is TRBV11-3 and J usage is TRBJ2-1, with TRBD2 as a possible D gene (5 bases). V lost 5 bases to trimming and J lost 6 bases, with 14 bases between them. The CDR3 sequence is 14 residues long. Germline assignment: CDR1 SGHNT and CDR2 YENEEA. The CDR3 loop reads CASSAGGTSNEQFF. Written as DNA, the CDR3 is TGTGCCAGCAGCGCGGGCGGAACCAGCAATGAGCAGTTCTTC.

The J gene is TRBJ2-1, the V gene TRBV7-3; 8 positions match TRBD2. Trimming cost V 2 bases and J 6 bases; bases outside gene matches: 6. The CDR3 is 15 amino acids. Germline V lookup: CDR1 SGHTA, CDR2 FQGTGA. The CDR3 sequence: CASSLAGGDGNEQFF. CDR3 coding DNA: TGTGCCAGCAGCTTAGCGGGAGGCGACGGCAATGAGCAGTTCTTC.

This clone appeared once. J is TRBJ1-5 and V is TRBV7-3, with a weak D call TRBD1 (5 bases). This CDR3 has 13 residues. Germline CDR1 SGHTA, CDR2 FQGTGA. Trimming shortened V by 2 bases and J by 6 bases, and 8 bases separated the two germline ends. CDR3 residues: CASSLSDSQPQHF. In DNA, the CDR3 is TGTGCCAGCAGCTTATCCGACAGTCAGCCCCAGCATTTT.

There are a few counts of this clone. CDR3 in DNA: TGTGCCAGTAGTATGGCTAGCGGTGCCTACGAGCAGTACTTC. Translated: CASSMASGAYEQYF. V is TRBV19 and J is TRBJ2-7, with TRBD2 identical over 7 bases. Germline V lookup: CDR1 LNHDA, CDR2 SQIVND (reference sequence). There are 14 residues in the CDR3. V shed 3 bases, J shed 2 bases, and the junction held 4 bases outside the gene matches. Using reference TRBV19 and TRBJ2-7 for the parts outside the CDR3, the full variable domain is DGGITQSPKYLFRKEGQNVTLSCEQNLNHDAMYWYRQDPGQGLRLIYYSQIVNDFQKGDIAEGYSVSREKKESFPLTVTSAQKNPTAFYLCASSMASGAYEQYFGPGTRLTVT.

This clone has only one observation. V and J are TRBV6-1 and TRBJ1-5; the D gene is possibly TRBD1 (6 bases). CDR1 and CDR2 from the germline V gene are MNHNS and SASEGT. This CDR3 spans 15 amino acids. V lost 0 bases and J 5 bases, leaving 11 bases between the germline ends. The DNA of the CDR3 is TGTGCCAGCAGTGAAGCGTACAGGGTTGATCAGCCCCAGCATTTT. This translates into CASSEAYRVDQPQHF.

CDR3 sequence (DNA): TGTGCCACTGGGGGGGGAGGGTGGACTGAAGCTTTCTTT. It translates to CATGGGGWTEAFF. This chain connects TRBV19 to TRBJ1-1, with D perhaps matching TRBD1 (5 bases). CDR1 and CDR2 from the germline V gene are LNHDA and SQIVND (reference sequence). This CDR3 contains 13 residues. V was shortened by 10 bases and J by 5 bases, with 17 bases between the two germline ends.

The V gene is TRBV15, the J gene TRBJ2-3; maybe TRBD2 (6 bases). Germline V gene sequence: CDR1 LNHNV, CDR2 YYDKDF (reference sequence). This CDR3 spans 15 amino acids. V was trimmed by 5 bases and J by 0 bases, leaving 12 bases between them. The DNA of the CDR3 is TGTGCCACCAGCGGGGGGACGCTAAGCACAGATACGCAGTATTTT. This codes for CATSGGTLSTDTQYF. Drawing the rest from reference TRBV15 and TRBJ2-3, the complete variable domain is DAMVIQNPRYQVTQFGKPVTLSCSQTLNHNVMYWYQQKSSQAPKLLFHYYDKDFNNEADTPDNFQSRRPNTSFCFLDIRSPGLGDTAMYLCATSGGTLSTDTQYFGPGTRLTVL.

DNA for the CDR3: TGTGCCACGGGACTAGCGGGAGCGGGTGAGCAGTTCTTC. Translated: CATGLAGAGEQFF. J is TRBJ2-1 and V is TRBV6-5; TRBD2 aligns across 14 bases. Germline values: CDR1 MNHEY, CDR2 SVGAGI. This CDR3 region has 13 residues. V shed 10 bases, J shed 9 bases, and the junction held 5 bases outside the gene matches.

The gene calls are TRBV2 and TRBJ2-5; D may be TRBD2 (5 bases). Trimming took 5 bases from V and 2 from J, leaving 15 bases between them. This CDR3 is 15 amino acids long. CDR1 is SNHLY, CDR2 FYNNEI, per germline. CDR3 in amino acids: CASSSPMEEQETQYF. The CDR3 coding sequence is TGTGCCAGCAGTTCCCCCATGGAGGAACAAGAGACCCAGTACTTC. Using reference TRBV2 and TRBJ2-5 for the parts outside the CDR3, the full variable domain is EPEVTQTPSHQVTQMGQEVILRCVPISNHLYFYWYRQILGQKVEFLVSFYNNEISEKSEIFDDQFSVERPDGSNFTLKIRSTKLEDSAMYFCASSSPMEEQETQYFGPGTRLLVL.

The V call is TRBV3-1 (or the pseudogene TRBV3-2), the J call TRBJ2-7, with TRBD1 as a possible D gene (5 bases). Trimming removed 0 bases at V and 3 bases at J, with 12 bases between. Per germline, CDR1 LGHDT and CDR2 YNNKEL (reference sequence). CDR3 length: 15 amino acids. The CDR3 loop is CASSQDTGTIYEQYF. Here the CDR3 DNA reads TGTGCCAGCAGCCAAGATACAGGAACTATCTACGAGCAGTACTTC.

The chain has TRBV4-1 and TRBJ1-2; the D gene is possibly TRBD1 (5 bases). The CDR3 has 14 amino acids. Germline V gene data show CDR1 as MGHRA and CDR2 as YSYEKL. V was trimmed by 1 base and J by 5 bases, leaving 11 bases between them. The CDR3 nucleotides read TGCGCCAGCAGCCAAGGGGGCTCAATATATGGCTACACCTTC. It is translated as CASSQGGSIYGYTF.

The rearrangement links TRBV4-1 to TRBJ1-1; the D gene is possibly TRBD1 (5 bases). Deletions cut 2 bases from V and 0 bases from J, with 10 bases between. The CDR3 is 15 residues long. The germline V gene encodes CDR1 MGHRA and CDR2 YSYEKL. In DNA form, the CDR3 reads TGCGCCAGCAGCCAAAGGGAGGGGATGAACACTGAAGCTTTCTTT. Amino acid sequence: CASSQREGMNTEAFF.

The chain joins TRBV27 to TRBJ1-4, with a weak D call TRBD1 (6 bases). CDR3 length equals 16 residues. Germline V gene data show CDR1 as MNHEY and CDR2 as SMNVEV (reference sequence). Trimming took off 4 bases at V and 5 bases at J, with 17 bases between the two ends. CDR3 coding DNA: TGTGCCAGCAGTTCCTCCCGGGGGGCACCCAATGAAAAACTGTTTTTT. It encodes CASSSSRGAPNEKLFF.

The rearrangement joins TRBV7-2 to TRBJ1-2, with D perhaps TRBD1 (6 bases). This CDR3 spans 13 amino acids. Trimming removed 7 bases from V and 8 bases from J, with 17 bases in between. Germline V gives CDR1 SGHTA, CDR2 FQGNSA. CDR3 DNA: TGTGCCAGCACCTGGGGAGGGGGAAGCGGCTACACCTTC. Amino acid sequence: CASTWGGGSGYTF.

This clone was observed once. The chain has TRBV27 and TRBJ2-1; D is perhaps TRBD2 (5 bases). The V and J ends lost 2 bases and 4 bases respectively, with 9 bases between them. Germline-derived CDR1 and CDR2 are MNHEY and SMNVEV (reference sequence). The CDR3 sequence is 14 residues long. The CDR3 nucleotides read TGTGCCAGCAGTTTAAAGGACTCATACAATGAGCAGTTCTTC. This codes for CASSLKDSYNEQFF.

In its sample, this clone was seen once. The rearrangement joins TRBV1 to TRBJ2-7; TRBD2, the table's D call, lacks a check against the DNA. TRBV1 is designated a pseudogene. This CDR3 has 14 amino acids. CDR3 protein: CTSSQQRLAYEQYF. For the CDR3, the DNA is TGCACCAGCAGCCAACAGCGACTAGCTTACGAGCAGTACTTC.